This TCR beta chain was sequenced in a study of T cells in Graves' hyperthyroidism and ophthalmopathy. RNA transcripts yielded amplified TCR beta CDR3 regions. First-round RT-PCR targeting the TCR CDR3 was performed with the HTBI primer set. One entry per CDR3 protein results from TCRdb running MiXCR on the multiplex PCR reads. The sample includes roughly 500,000 distinct CDR3 sequences, roughly 45% of them seen just once. The CDR3 consists of 14 residues. The ends were cut back, 3 bases at V and 3 bases at J, with 13 bases in the middle. The germline V gene encodes CDR1 SGHRS and CDR2 YFSETQ. This clonotype came up many times. As yet, its antigen is unknown. Study-level findings and limits: In blood, most of the thyroid clonotypes expanded above 0.001 were also present. Onset of ophthalmopathy came a median roughly 6.4 months after the model predicted it.

Thyroid ultrasound, orbital computed tomography, clinical symptoms, and serum thyroxine and TRAb underpinned diagnoses. The receptor was derived from an adult woman with Graves' disease, either hyperthyroidism or ophthalmopathy (not recorded which). Sequenced: peripheral blood or thyroid tissue (not recorded which). The chain uses TRBV5-1 and TRBJ2-7, with D possibly TRBD1 on 6 matching bases. The CDR3 region has the DNA TGCGCCAGCAGCTACAGGGAAAAGGTCTACGAGCAGTACTTC. As protein: CASSYREKVYEQYF.